The rows below give T cell receptor beta chains drawn from one sample of a study of regulatory T cells in long-lasting Graves disease. TCRdb ran MiXCR on the multiplex PCR reads and lists one entry per CDR3 protein. The sample yields roughly 400,000 distinct CDR3 sequences, 21% seen once. The sequencing used peripheral blood mononuclear cells (PBMCs), collected when the disease was refractory, from a patient treated with antithyroid drugs. Receptors originate from a female donor with Graves disease. CDR3s include the opening cysteine and the closing phenylalanine or tryptophan. D genes are given only for firm matches. Not every row has a clone size; where given, it reads once, few, many or a size class.

v_call,d_call,j_call,clone_size,cdr3_aa,cdr3_nt
TRBV28,.,TRBJ2-7,many,CASSFSYRAYEQYF,TGTGCCAGCAGTTTCTCGTACAGGGCGTACGAGCAGTACTTC
TRBV15,TRBD1,TRBJ1-1,many,CATKPGQGAGDTEAFF,TGTGCCACCAAGCCGGGACAGGGGGCAGGCGACACTGAAGCTTTCTTT
TRBV12-3/TRBV12-4,.,TRBJ2-7,many,CASSLWPEEYEQYF,TGTGCCAGCAGTTTGTGGCCGGAAGAATACGAGCAGTACTTC
TRBV5-1,.,TRBJ2-7,few,CASSLDRNPEQYF,TGCGCCAGCAGCTTGGATAGGAACCCCGAGCAGTACTTC
TRBV4-1,.,TRBJ2-5,few,CASSRGRGARETQYF,TGCGCCAGCAGCCGGGGACGCGGGGCTAGGGAGACCCAGTACTTC
TRBV20-1,.,TRBJ1-5,.,CSAVPGNQPQHF,TGCAGTGCCGTCCCGGGGAATCAACCCCAGCATTTT
TRBV28,TRBD1,TRBJ1-6,.,CASNPGQNNSPLRF,TGTGCCAGCAACCCGGGACAGAATAATTCACCCCTCCGCTTT
TRBV7-2,TRBD2,TRBJ2-7,.,CASSRRSGSGYEQYF,TGTGCCAGCAGCCGCCGGAGCGGGAGTGGGTACGAGCAGTACTTC
TRBV28,.,TRBJ2-7,many,CASSLFTEYSYEQYF,TGTGCCAGCAGTTTATTCACCGAGTATTCCTACGAGCAGTACTTC
TRBV7-9,TRBD1,TRBJ1-2,.,CASSPRRDRGSNYGYTF,TGTGCCAGCAGCCCCCGCAGAGACAGGGGATCTAACTATGGCTACACCTTC
TRBV12-3/TRBV12-4,TRBD2,TRBJ2-5,many,CASSPSGSLGETQYF,TGTGCCAGCAGTCCGAGCGGGAGCTTGGGAGAGACCCAGTACTTC
TRBV7-2,.,TRBJ1-1,.,CASSSNGRMNTEAFF,TGTGCCAGCAGCTCAAACGGACGGATGAACACTGAAGCTTTCTTT
TRBV29-1,.,TRBJ2-7,many,CSVVWNEQYF,TGCAGCGTTGTTTGGAACGAGCAGTACTTC
TRBV11-1,.,TRBJ1-2,many,CASSTRDWGNGYTF,TGTGCCAGCAGCACCCGGGACTGGGGTAATGGCTACACCTTC
TRBV2,.,TRBJ2-1,.,CASSVMAKINEQFF,TGTGCCAGCAGTGTTATGGCGAAGATCAATGAGCAGTTCTTC
TRBV27,.,TRBJ1-1,many,CASSGGLRAFF,TGTGCCAGCAGCGGGGGGTTGAGGGCTTTCTTT
TRBV28,TRBD1,TRBJ1-6,many,CASSLTAFGTGVSPLHF,TGTGCCAGCAGTTTAACTGCTTTTGGGACAGGGGTTTCACCCCTCCACTTT
TRBV20-1,TRBD1,TRBJ2-7,many,CSARDWGQGVYEQYF,TGCAGTGCTAGAGATTGGGGGCAGGGGGTCTACGAGCAGTACTTC